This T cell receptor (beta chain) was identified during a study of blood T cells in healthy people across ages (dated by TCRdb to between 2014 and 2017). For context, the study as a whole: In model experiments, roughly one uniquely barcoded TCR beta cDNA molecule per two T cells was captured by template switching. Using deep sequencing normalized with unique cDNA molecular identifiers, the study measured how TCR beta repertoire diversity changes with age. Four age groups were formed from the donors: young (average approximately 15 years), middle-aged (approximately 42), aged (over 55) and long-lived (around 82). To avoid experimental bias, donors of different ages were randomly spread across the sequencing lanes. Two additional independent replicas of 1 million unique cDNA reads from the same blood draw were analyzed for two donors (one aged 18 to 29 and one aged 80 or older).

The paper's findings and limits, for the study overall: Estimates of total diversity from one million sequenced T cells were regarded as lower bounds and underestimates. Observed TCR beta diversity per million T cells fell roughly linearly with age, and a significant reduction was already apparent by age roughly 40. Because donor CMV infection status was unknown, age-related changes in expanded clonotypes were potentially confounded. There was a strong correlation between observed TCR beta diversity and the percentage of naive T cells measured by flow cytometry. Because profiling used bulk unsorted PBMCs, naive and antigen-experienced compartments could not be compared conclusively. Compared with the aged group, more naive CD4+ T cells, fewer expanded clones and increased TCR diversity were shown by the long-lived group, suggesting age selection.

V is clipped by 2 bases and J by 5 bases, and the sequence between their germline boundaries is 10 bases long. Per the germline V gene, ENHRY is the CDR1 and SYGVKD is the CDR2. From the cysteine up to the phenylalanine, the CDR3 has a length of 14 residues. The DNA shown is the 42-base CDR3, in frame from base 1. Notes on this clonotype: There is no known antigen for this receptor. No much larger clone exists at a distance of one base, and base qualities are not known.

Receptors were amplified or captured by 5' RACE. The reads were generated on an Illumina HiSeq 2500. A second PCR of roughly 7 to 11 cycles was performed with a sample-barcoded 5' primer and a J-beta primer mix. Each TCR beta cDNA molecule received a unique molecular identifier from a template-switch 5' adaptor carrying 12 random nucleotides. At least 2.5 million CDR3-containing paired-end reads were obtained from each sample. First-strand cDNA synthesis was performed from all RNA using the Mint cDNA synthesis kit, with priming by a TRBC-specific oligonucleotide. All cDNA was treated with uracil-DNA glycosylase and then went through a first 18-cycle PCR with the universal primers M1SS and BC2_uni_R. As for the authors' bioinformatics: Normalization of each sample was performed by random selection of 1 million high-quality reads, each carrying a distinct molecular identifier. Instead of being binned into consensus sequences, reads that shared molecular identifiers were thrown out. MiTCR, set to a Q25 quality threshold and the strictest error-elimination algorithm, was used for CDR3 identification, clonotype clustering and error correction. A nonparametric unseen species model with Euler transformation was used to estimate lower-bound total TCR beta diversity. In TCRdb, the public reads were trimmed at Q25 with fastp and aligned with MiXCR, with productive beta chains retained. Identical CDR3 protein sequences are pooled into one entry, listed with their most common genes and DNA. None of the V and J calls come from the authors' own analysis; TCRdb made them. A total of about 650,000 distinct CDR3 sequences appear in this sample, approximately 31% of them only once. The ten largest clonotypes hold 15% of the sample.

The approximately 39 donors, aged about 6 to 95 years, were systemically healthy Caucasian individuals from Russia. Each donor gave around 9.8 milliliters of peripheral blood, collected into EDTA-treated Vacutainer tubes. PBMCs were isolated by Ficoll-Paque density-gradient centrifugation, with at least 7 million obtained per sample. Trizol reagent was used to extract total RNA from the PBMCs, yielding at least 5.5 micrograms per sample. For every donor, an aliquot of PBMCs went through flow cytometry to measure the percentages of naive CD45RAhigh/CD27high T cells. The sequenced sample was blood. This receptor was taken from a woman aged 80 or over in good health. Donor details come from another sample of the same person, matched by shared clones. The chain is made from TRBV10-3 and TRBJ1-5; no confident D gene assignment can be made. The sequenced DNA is TGTGCCATCAGTGAGGGTGAAGGATATCAGCCCCAGCATTTT. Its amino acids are CAISEGEGYQPQHF.